Below, 10 T cell receptor beta chains from the same sample are listed, as sequenced in a study of blood T cell repertoires in COVID-19 (dated by TCRdb to 2020 to 2022). The library was obtained by the immunoSEQ multiplex PCR assay. Entries here come from immuneACCESS through TCRdb and include only in-frame sequences with V and J called. Some clones fail to appear in such tables; in the studies checked, an unresolved V gene covers under half of the shortfall, and the cause of the remainder is unknown. Across this sample there are over 200,000 clones, with nearly 90% seen only once. Roughly a tenth of the sample belongs to the ten largest clones. What was sequenced was PBMCs or T cells enriched from blood (not recorded which). Receptor source: a man younger than 45 who had recovered from COVID-19.

The CDR3 here is CASSLGLPRGFNQPQHF. DNA of the CDR3: TGTGCCAGCAGCTTAGGCCTGCCCCGGGGTTTCAATCAGCCCCAGCATTTT. The chain is built from TRBV7-9 and TRBJ1-5; the D is unclear. Germline loops: CDR1 SEHNR, CDR2 FQNEAQ (reference sequence). CDR3 length equals 17 residues. Trimming pared 1 base from V and 3 bases from J, leaving 16 bases between.

V is TRBV7-9 and J is TRBJ2-5, with 8 bases that match TRBD2. Germline V gives CDR1 SEHNR, CDR2 FQNEAQ (reference sequence). The CDR3 length is 15 residues. Trimming cost V 2 bases and J 1 base; bases outside gene matches: 3. DNA for the CDR3: TGTGCCAGCAGCTTAACGGGGGGGACCCAAGAGACCCAGTACTTC. Translated, it gives CASSLTGGTQETQYF.

This clone was seen more than once but under ten times. This chain connects TRBV5-4 to TRBJ2-1, with 9 bases lining up with TRBD2. Germline CDR1 SGHNT, CDR2 YYREEE (reference sequence). The CDR3 runs to 16 residues. V lost 4 bases, J lost 7 bases, and 12 bases stayed unmatched. CDR3 sequence reads: CASSRTAGGGQNEQFF. The CDR3 DNA reads as TGTGCCAGCAGCCGGACAGCGGGAGGCGGGCAAAATGAGCAGTTCTTC.

The V and J genes are TRBV29-1 and TRBJ1-1; maybe TRBD1 (6 bases). Germline-derived CDR1 and CDR2 are SQVTM and ANQGSEA. The CDR3 has 13 amino acids. Trimming took 8 bases from V and 5 from J, leaving 18 bases between them. The CDR3 loop is CSTLQGYGTEAFF. CDR3 bases: TGCAGCACTCTTCAGGGGTATGGGACTGAAGCTTTCTTT.

The chain uses TRBV6-5 and TRBJ2-1, with 8 bases identical to TRBD2. Looked up from germline, CDR1 is MNHEY and CDR2 is SVGAGI. V shed 2 bases and J 3 bases; nucleotides not matched to a gene: 0. The CDR3 runs 14 residues. The CDR3 spells CASSYTSGYNEQFF. The DNA for the CDR3 is TGTGCCAGCAGTTACACTAGCGGCTACAATGAGCAGTTCTTC.

The genes are TRBV11-2 and TRBJ1-1; 9 bases align to TRBD1. With V trimmed by 1 base and J by 7 bases, 10 bases remained unmatched. Germline values: CDR1 SGHAT, CDR2 FQNNGV. The CDR3 runs 16 residues. The CDR3 region has the DNA TGTGCCAGCAGCTTAGGTGTTGGGACAGGGATGGGTGAAGCTTTCTTT. Protein product: CASSLGVGTGMGEAFF.

The CDR3 is CASSEYSHRSDTEAFF. The CDR3 DNA follows: TGTGCCAGCAGTGAATATAGTCACAGGAGCGACACTGAAGCTTTCTTT. The V and J genes are TRBV25-1 and TRBJ1-1, with D tentatively TRBD1 (5 bases). V lost 0 bases and J lost 3, with 14 bases in between. The CDR3 has 16 residues. The germline gives CDR1 MGHDK, CDR2 SYGVNS.

The chain carries TRBV7-2 and TRBJ2-3; 9 nucleotides align to TRBD2. The CDR3 is made up of 16 amino acids. CDR1 is SGHTA, CDR2 FQGNSA, per germline. The J segment lost 4 bases and the V segment lost 4 bases, leaving 9 bases of the junction unmatched. CDR3 bases: TGTGCCAGCAGCTCAGTGGGCGGGGGGGCCGCAGATACGCAGTATTTT. Translation: CASSSVGGGAADTQYF.

This sequence joins TRBV7-6 and TRBJ2-7; D is possibly TRBD1 (5 bases). Per germline, CDR1 SGHVS and CDR2 FNYEAQ. This CDR3 comprises 16 residues. The ends were cut back, 5 bases at V and 2 bases at J, with 19 bases in the middle. CDR3 in amino acids: CASSLTAPLGAYEQYF. The CDR3 DNA is TGTGCCAGCAGCCTCACCGCGCCCCTAGGGGCCTACGAGCAGTACTTC.

This clone has just one count. This sample includes further DNA sequences coding for the same CDR3. This chain links TRBV6-5 with TRBJ1-5; possibly TRBD1 for D (6 bases). The CDR3 is 14 amino acids. CDR1 is MNHEY and CDR2 is SVGAGI in the germline V gene. Trimming removed 6 bases from V and 0 bases from J, with 9 bases in between. The CDR3 DNA reads TGTGCCAGCAGCCAACAGGGTAGCAATCAGCCCCAGCATTTT. As protein: CASSQQGSNQPQHF.